What follows describes a single T cell receptor beta chain. The antigen remains undetermined. The data were taken from a study of post-analysis software for immune sequencing data. Turning to the study itself: In terms of disease course, relapsing-remitting, secondary progressive and progressive-relapsing multiple sclerosis were included. Study-level points and caveats: Compared with controls, patients had more of about 5 TRBV segments, including TRBV5-6, TRBV5-1 and TRBV20-1. Batch-mates among the samples co-clustered strongly by F measure. People with multiple sclerosis had a significantly lower normalized Chao1 diversity than controls did.

The length of the CDR3 is 14 residues. Between the trimmed V and J ends, which lost 0 bases and 13 bases, there was a span of 16 bases. CDR1 is MGHRA, CDR2 YSYEKL, per germline. Unique molecular identifiers tagged the TCR beta cDNA libraries. cDNA molecules numbering 450,000 to 650,000 came from roughly 1.1 to 9.2 million T cells. TCRdb called the PCR reads again in MiXCR, with one record for every CDR3 protein. The sample lists roughly 730,000 distinct CDR3 sequences, roughly 30% occurring once. The sample was blood. The receptor was isolated from a girl between 10 and 17 years old with multiple sclerosis. The chain carries TRBV4-1 and TRBJ2-4; possible D gene TRBD2, 5 bases. Here the CDR3 DNA reads TGCGCCAGCAGCCAAGATCGCGAGGGATTCGTGCAGTACTTC. Translated: CASSQDREGFVQYF.